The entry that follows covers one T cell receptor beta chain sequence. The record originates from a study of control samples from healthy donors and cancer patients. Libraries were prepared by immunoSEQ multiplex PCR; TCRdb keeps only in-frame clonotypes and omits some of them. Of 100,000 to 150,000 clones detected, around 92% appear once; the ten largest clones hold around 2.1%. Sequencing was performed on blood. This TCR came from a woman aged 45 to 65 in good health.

DNA of the CDR3: TGTGCCAGCAGCAATGATAGACTGTTCAGTCAGCCCCAGCATTTT. It codes for CASSNDRLFSQPQHF. The genes are TRBV5-8 and TRBJ1-5; D gene unclear. Trimming took 4 bases from V and 6 from J, leaving 17 bases between them. The CDR3 has 15 amino acids. Germline-derived CDR1 and CDR2 are SGHTS and YDEGEE.